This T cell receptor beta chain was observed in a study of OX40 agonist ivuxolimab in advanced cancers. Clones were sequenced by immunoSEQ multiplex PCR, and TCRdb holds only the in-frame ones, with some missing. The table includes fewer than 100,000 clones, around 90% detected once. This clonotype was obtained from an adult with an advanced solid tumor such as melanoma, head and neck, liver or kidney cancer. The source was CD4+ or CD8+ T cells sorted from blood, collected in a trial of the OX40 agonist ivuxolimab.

The chain's CDR3 is CASSRTFMNTEAFF. In nucleotides, the CDR3 is TGCGCCAGCAGCCGGACGTTTATGAACACTGAAGCTTTCTTT. The chain combines TRBV4-1 with TRBJ1-1; unclear D gene. CDR1 and CDR2 (germline): MGHRA, YSYEKL. CDR3 length: 14 amino acids. Trimming shortened V by 4 bases and J by 0 bases, and 9 bases separated the two germline ends.